This T cell receptor beta chain was found in a study of blood T cell repertoires in COVID-19. After removal of 4 bases from V and 0 bases from J, the junction contained 4 bases not matched to a gene. This CDR3 is built from 16 residues. Looked up from germline, CDR1 is KGHSH and CDR2 is LQKENI. Produced via immunoSEQ multiplex PCR; TCRdb's table is partial and in-frame only. Of hundreds of thousands of clones in the sample, roughly 87% are singletons; the top ten hold approximately 0.99%. This clone was observed a few times. The V gene is TRBV18, the J gene TRBJ2-2, with 8 bases that match TRBD1. The sequence derives from a woman aged 25-40 years who had recovered from COVID-19. Sequencing input: PBMCs or T cells enriched from blood (not recorded which). The CDR3 reads CASSQGQATNTGELFF. CDR3 coding DNA: TGTGCCAGCTCACAGGGACAGGCGACGAACACCGGGGAGCTGTTTTTT.